Below are 24 T cell receptor beta chains sequenced from a single sample in a study of vaccination and CD4 T cells after COVID-19. These receptors' targets are unknown. Researchers used the Oncomine TCR Beta short-read assay to sequence DNA from cultured CD4+ T cells. TCRdb analysed the PCR reads with MiXCR anew, one entry per CDR3 protein. The data hold over 6,500 distinct CDR3 sequences, with around two thirds observed a single time. The treatment here: approximately nine-day PBMC culture with coronavirus spike peptide pools or control peptides (ViraFEST assay). The specimen was CD4+ T cells from blood, cultured in vitro. Receptor source: a human donor who had recovered from COVID-19.

This clonotype has only a few counts. The gene calls are TRBV28 and TRBJ2-7, with 7 bases identical to TRBD2. Trimming removed 1 base from V and 3 bases from J; junction bases left unmatched: 15. This CDR3 spans 18 amino acids. Germline lookup yields CDR1 MDHEN and CDR2 SYDVKM. The CDR3 is CASSLSRGIGSFDYEQYF. CDR3 DNA: TGTGCCAGCAGTTTATCGCGGGGGATCGGTTCATTTGACTACGAGCAGTACTTC.

The rearrangement links TRBV18 to TRBJ2-2; D might be TRBD2 (5 bases). CDR3 length: 14 amino acids. Per germline, CDR1 KGHSH and CDR2 LQKENI. V shed 3 bases and J shed 6 bases, with 11 bases lying between them. CDR3 region: CASSPRPEAGELFF. The CDR3 nucleotides read TGTGCCAGCTCACCCCGACCGGAGGCCGGGGAGCTGTTTTTT.

This clonotype is large (0.1 to 1%) within its sample. V and J are TRBV29-1 and TRBJ1-2, with 10 bases identical to TRBD1. CDR1 SQVTM and CDR2 ANQGSEA come from the germline V gene. CDR3 length: 16 residues. Germline trimming cut 3 bases from V and 3 bases from J; bases unmatched to any gene: 10. CDR3 in amino acids: CSVEKGQGSVDYGYTF. The CDR3, as DNA: TGCAGCGTTGAGAAGGGACAGGGGTCGGTAGACTATGGCTACACCTTC. The full variable domain, rest sourced from reference TRBV29-1 and TRBJ1-2, is SAVISQKPSRDICQRGTSLTIQCQVDSQVTMMFWYRQQPGQSLTLIATANQGSEATYESGFVIDKFPISRPNLTFSTLTVSNMSPEDSSIYLCSVEKGQGSVDYGYTFGSGTRLTVV.

The chain recombines TRBV24-1 with TRBJ2-7; TRBD2 is a possible D gene (5 bases). This CDR3 is built from 17 residues. The V gene's germline CDR1 is KGHDR and CDR2 SFDVKD. Trimming removed 2 bases at V and 3 bases at J, with 19 bases between. As DNA, the CDR3 is TGTGCCACCAGTGATTGGTCCCGCGCGCGTGGAGGCTACGAGCAGTACTTC. It codes for CATSDWSRARGGYEQYF.

V gene TRBV18 combines with J gene TRBJ1-1; no clear D gene. V was cut by 2 bases and J by 2 bases, with 9 bases left in between. Germline V gene sequence: CDR1 KGHSH, CDR2 LQKENI. The CDR3 loop spans 14 amino acids. CDR3: CASSPTDGNTEAFF. CDR3 DNA sequence: TGTGCCAGCTCACCAACGGACGGCAACACTGAAGCTTTCTTT.

The chain couples TRBV6-7 to TRBJ1-6; D possibly corresponds to TRBD1 (6 bases). TRBV6-7 is an ORF; its function is uncertain. The CDR3 loop spans 17 amino acids. V dropped 6 bases and J dropped 3 bases, with 18 bases sitting between them. The CDR3 DNA reads as TGTGCCAGCAGGACCAGGACAGCCAGAAACTATAATTCACCCCTCCACTTT. Amino acid sequence: CASRTRTARNYNSPLHF.

The rearrangement links TRBV5-1 to TRBJ2-7; TRBD1 might be the D (6 bases). The CDR3 spans 15 residues. The germline CDR1 and CDR2 sequences are SGHRS and YFSETQ. V lost 0 bases and J 2 bases, leaving 12 bases between the germline ends. The CDR3 loop reads CASSLAAGAAYEQYF. CDR3 nucleotide sequence: TGCGCCAGCAGCTTGGCGGCAGGGGCTGCCTACGAGCAGTACTTC.

The rearrangement links TRBV7-3 to TRBJ1-6; tentative D call: TRBD1 (5 bases). Germline V lookup: CDR1 SGHTA, CDR2 FQGTGA. The ends were cut back, 2 bases at V and 13 bases at J, with 9 bases in the middle. There are 12 residues in the CDR3. The CDR3 spells CASSLYAGPLHF. The CDR3 coding sequence is TGTGCCAGCAGCTTATATGCAGGGCCCCTCCACTTT. Full variable domain (outside the CDR3, taken from reference TRBV7-3 and TRBJ1-6): GAGVSQTPSNKVTEKGKYVELRCDPISGHTALYWYRQSLGQGPEFLIYFQGTGAADDSGLPNDRFFAVRPEGSVSTLKIQRTERGDSAVYLCASSLYAGPLHFGNGTRLTVT.

CDR3 region: CASSYTADYGYTF. Written as DNA, the CDR3 is TGTGCCAGCAGTTACACCGCTGACTATGGCTACACCTTC. The chain uses TRBV12-3 or TRBV12-4 and TRBJ1-2; D not certain. The length of the CDR3 is 13 residues. Trimming pared 4 bases from V and 3 bases from J, leaving 9 bases between.

The CDR3, as DNA: TGTGCCAGCTCACCAACACAGGGCTACGAGCAGTACTTC. It encodes CASSPTQGYEQYF. The gene calls are TRBV18 and TRBJ2-7; the D gene is possibly TRBD1 (6 bases). The germline V gene has CDR1 KGHSH and CDR2 LQKENI. The CDR3 contains 13 residues. V lost 2 bases and J 3 bases, leaving 8 bases between the germline ends.

V and J are TRBV6-2 or TRBV6-3 and TRBJ2-7; D not resolved. CDR1 is MNHEY, CDR2 SVGEGT, per germline. This CDR3 region has 13 residues. Trimming shortened V by 6 bases and J by 1 base, and 10 bases separated the two germline ends. In DNA, the CDR3 is TGTGCCAGCAGATATTTGGGTTCCTACGAGCAGTACTTC. It codes for CASRYLGSYEQYF.

The chain carries TRBV9 and TRBJ2-2; weak D call: TRBD1 (6 bases). The CDR3 has 14 residues. Deletions cut 2 bases from V and 1 base from J, with 6 bases between. Germline assignment: CDR1 SGDLS and CDR2 YYNGEE. CDR3 DNA sequence: TGTGCCAGCAGCGTGACAGGGAACACCGGGGAGCTGTTTTTT. Translation gives CASSVTGNTGELFF.

A few counts support this clonotype. The chain couples TRBV7-3 to TRBJ1-1; D is uncertain. The CDR3 totals 15 residues. From germline, CDR1 is SGHTA and CDR2 FQGTGA. The V end lost 0 bases, the J end lost 2 bases, and 10 bases lay between the germline ends. The CDR3 nucleotides read TGTGCCAGCAGCTTAACGCCGTATACCAACACTGAAGCTTTCTTT. Translation gives CASSLTPYTNTEAFF.

The chain employs TRBV19 and TRBJ2-7; tentative D call: TRBD1 (5 bases). Trimming cost V 5 bases and J 7 bases, with 15 bases left between them. The length of the CDR3 is 13 residues. CDR1 and CDR2 from the germline V gene are LNHDA and SQIVND (reference sequence). The CDR3 sequence is CASSEPDSVEQYF. The CDR3 DNA follows: TGTGCCAGTAGTGAGCCTGACAGCGTAGAGCAGTACTTC.

The chain joins TRBV2 to TRBJ1-1; 7 nucleotides agree with TRBD1. The V and J ends lost 6 bases and 6 bases, in that order; junction bases with no gene match: 4. CDR3 size: 12 residues. CDR1 and CDR2 (germline): SNHLY, FYNNEI. The CDR3 DNA sequence: TGTGCCAGCAGGAACAGGGGCTCTGAAGCTTTCTTT. Translation: CASRNRGSEAFF.

CDR3 region: CASSQGILRTGLDEQYF. The CDR3 nucleotides read TGCGCCAGCAGCCAAGGAATCCTTAGGACAGGGCTCGACGAGCAGTACTTC. The chain joins TRBV4-1 to TRBJ2-7; TRBD1 aligns across 8 bases. The CDR3 totals 17 residues. The germline V gene encodes CDR1 MGHRA and CDR2 YSYEKL. Unmatched junction bases numbered 13, after V lost 1 base and J lost 5 bases.

The chain combines TRBV6-2 or TRBV6-3 with TRBJ2-1; 15 nucleotides align to TRBD2. Germline V gene data show CDR1 as MNHEY and CDR2 as SVGEGT. The V gene end was trimmed by 5 bases and the J gene end by 7 bases; junction bases not matched to a gene: 0. This CDR3 has 14 residues. The CDR3 sequence is CASSGLAGGNEQFF. The DNA for the CDR3 is TGTGCCAGCAGTGGACTAGCGGGAGGGAATGAGCAGTTCTTC.

The chain couples TRBV7-6 to TRBJ1-1, with 7 bases matching TRBD1. Germline lookup yields CDR1 SGHVS and CDR2 FNYEAQ. The V and J ends lost 2 bases and 5 bases, in that order; junction bases with no gene match: 11. The CDR3 has 16 amino acids. CDR3 in amino acids: CASSLLQGGYLTEAFF. The CDR3 DNA follows: TGTGCCAGCAGCTTACTTCAAGGGGGCTATCTTACTGAAGCTTTCTTT.

The CDR3 is CASQGLETQYF. CDR3 in DNA: TGTGCCAGCCAGGGGTTGGAGACCCAGTACTTC. The chain uses TRBV7-9 and TRBJ2-5, with a tentative D call TRBD1 (6 bases). Trimming removed 8 bases at V and 5 bases at J, with 9 bases between. The length of the CDR3 is 11 residues. Looked up from germline, CDR1 is SEHNR and CDR2 is FQNEAQ (reference sequence).

V is TRBV11-3 and J is TRBJ1-4, with D hard to call. Deletions cut 5 bases from V and 8 bases from J, with 9 bases between. Germline V gene data show CDR1 as SGHNT and CDR2 as YENEEA. The CDR3 spans 12 residues. CDR3 in amino acids: CASSIKVEKLFF. In DNA, the CDR3 is TGTGCCAGCAGCATAAAGGTGGAAAAACTGTTTTTT.

A single count supports this clonotype. The V and J genes are TRBV5-1 and TRBJ1-2, with unresolved D. This CDR3 is 15 amino acids long. Germline V gives CDR1 SGHRS, CDR2 YFSETQ. V was clipped by 0 bases and J by 8 bases, with 17 bases between them. The DNA for the CDR3 is TGCGCCAGCAGCTTGGTAGTGGGCCCGCGAGCGGGCTACACCTTC. The encoded protein is CASSLVVGPRAGYTF.

The rearrangement links TRBV6-5 to TRBJ1-5; maybe TRBD1 (6 bases). The CDR3 length is 16 residues. Trimming pared 0 bases from V and 4 bases from J, leaving 13 bases between. The germline CDR1 and CDR2 sequences are MNHEY and SVGAGI. The CDR3 loop reads CASSYSGGAANQPQHF. The CDR3, as DNA: TGTGCCAGCAGTTACTCGGGGGGGGCCGCTAATCAGCCCCAGCATTTT.

This chain connects TRBV18 to TRBJ2-1; D gene unclear. Germline-derived CDR1 and CDR2 are KGHSH and LQKENI. Trimming shortened V by 2 bases and J by 0 bases, and 8 bases separated the two germline ends. CDR3 size: 15 residues. The CDR3 sequence is CASSPSVSSYNEQFF. CDR3 nucleotide sequence: TGTGCCAGCTCACCATCGGTTAGCTCCTACAATGAGCAGTTCTTC.

The chain links TRBV6-5 to TRBJ2-7; a possible D gene is TRBD2 (5 bases). V was clipped by 1 base and J by 0 bases, with 10 bases between them. Germline CDR1 MNHEY, CDR2 SVGAGI. The CDR3 runs 15 residues. DNA for the CDR3: TGTGCCAGCAGTTACTGGGCTGGGAGCTCCTACGAGCAGTACTTC. Translating gives CASSYWAGSSYEQYF.